Presented here are 30 T cell receptor beta chains from one specimen sequenced in a study of CD8 T cells in ankylosing spondylitis. Each CDR3 protein is one row after TCRdb ran MiXCR on the 5' RACE reads. The sample records tens of thousands of distinct CDR3 sequences, 6.5% to 9% being singletons. Sequenced input: blood, either unsorted or a sorted T cell fraction (not recorded which). All receptors come from a female donor with ankylosing spondylitis or in good health (not recorded which).

This clonotype came up many times. This rearrangement joins TRBV4-2 to TRBJ2-7; 7 bases match TRBD2. The CDR3 length is 14 residues. J was trimmed by 4 bases and V by 0 bases; bases with no gene match: 3. Germline CDR1 is LGHNA and CDR2 is YNFKEQ. CDR3 residues: CASSQERAGYEQYF. For the CDR3, the DNA is TGTGCCAGCAGCCAAGAGCGAGCGGGATACGAGCAGTACTTC.

This clonotype was counted many times. This chain joins TRBV5-1 and TRBJ2-3; 7 positions match TRBD1. From germline, CDR1 is SGHRS and CDR2 YFSETQ. The CDR3 is 14 residues long. Losses at the gene ends were 5 bases for V and 3 bases for J; bases not matched to a gene: 6. The CDR3 sequence is CASRRQGETDTQYF. CDR3 nucleotide sequence: TGCGCCAGCAGACGGCAGGGGGAAACAGATACGCAGTATTTT.

This clonotype appeared many times. This chain uses TRBV7-9 with TRBJ1-2, with D possibly matching TRBD1 (6 bases). This CDR3 has 16 amino acids. Germline loops: CDR1 SEHNR, CDR2 FQNEAQ (reference sequence). Trimming shortened V by 1 base and J by 6 bases, and 18 bases separated the two germline ends. CDR3 amino acids: CASSLDRTGTYHGYTF. The CDR3, as DNA: TGTGCCAGCAGCTTAGATCGCACAGGGACGTACCATGGCTACACCTTC.

At least ten counts were recorded for this clonotype. V and J are TRBV5-1 and TRBJ2-7; D gene unclear. Trimming pared 0 bases from V and 5 bases from J, leaving 15 bases between. In germline, CDR1 is SGHRS, CDR2 YFSETQ. The CDR3 is 15 amino acids. The CDR3 region is CASSLGPFGVNEQYF. The CDR3 DNA is TGCGCCAGCAGCTTGGGCCCGTTCGGAGTGAACGAGCAGTACTTC.

This clonotype came up many times. The V call is TRBV29-1, the J call TRBJ2-7; D is possibly TRBD1 or TRBD2 (5 bases each). CDR1 and CDR2 (germline): SQVTM, ANQGSEA. V was shortened by 6 bases and J by 2 bases, with 11 bases between the two germline ends. This CDR3 is built from 12 residues. As DNA, the CDR3 is TGCAGCGTCCTTCGGGGACCCTACGAGCAGTACTTC. Its protein is CSVLRGPYEQYF.

The CDR3 here is CASSLSHRVFNEQFF. DNA for the CDR3: TGTGCCAGCAGCTTGTCTCATAGGGTGTTTAATGAGCAGTTCTTC. This chain uses TRBV7-2 with TRBJ2-1; D remains ambiguous. V was cut by 3 bases and J by 7 bases, with 16 bases left in between. Germline CDR1 and CDR2: SGHTA and FQGNSA. The CDR3 covers 15 residues.

This clonotype showed up many times. The CDR3 is CSAHRDNNEQFF. Written as DNA, the CDR3 is TGCAGCGCGCACCGGGACAACAATGAGCAGTTCTTC. The chain is built from TRBV29-1 and TRBJ2-1; TRBD1 might be the D (6 bases). CDR1 is SQVTM, CDR2 ANQGSEA, per germline. This CDR3 comprises 12 residues. Trimming left V 7 bases short and J 5 bases short, with 12 bases between.

This clonotype was seen ten or more times. CDR3 sequence (DNA): TGTGCCAGCAGTTTAGGGACAGGGGAATACAATGAGCAGTTCTTC. This translates into CASSLGTGEYNEQFF. This sequence joins TRBV28 and TRBJ2-1; the match to TRBD1 covers 10 bases. Looked up from germline, CDR1 is MDHEN and CDR2 is SYDVKM. This CDR3 spans 15 amino acids. V shed 2 bases, J shed 4 bases, and the junction held 2 bases outside the gene matches.

This clonotype has at least ten counts. J is TRBJ1-1 and V is TRBV20-1; D remains unclear. Germline V gives CDR1 DFQATT, CDR2 SNEGSKA (reference sequence). This CDR3 contains 12 residues. The V end lost 1 base, the J end lost 1 base, and 4 bases lay between the germline ends. The CDR3 DNA reads TGCAGTGCTAGAGGGCCGAACACTGAAGCTTTCTTT. Encoded protein: CSARGPNTEAFF.

This clonotype was seen only a few times. This chain links TRBV2 with TRBJ1-1; 10 bases line up with TRBD1. With V trimmed by 0 bases and J by 3 bases, 4 bases remained unmatched. This CDR3 has 16 amino acids. Germline V gene data show CDR1 as SNHLY and CDR2 as FYNNEI. The CDR3 DNA reads as TGTGCCAGCAGTGAAGCGCGAGGGACAGGGGACACTGAAGCTTTCTTT. This translates into CASSEARGTGDTEAFF.

Many counts were recorded for this clonotype. The rearrangement joins TRBV5-1 to TRBJ2-1; possible D gene TRBD1, 6 bases. The CDR3 has 14 amino acids. Germline V lookup: CDR1 SGHRS, CDR2 YFSETQ. The V end lost 4 bases, the J end lost 5 bases, and 13 bases lay between the germline ends. CDR3 sequence (DNA): TGCGCCAGCAGCGGGCAGGGGCCTGACAATGAGCAGTTCTTC. Its protein is CASSGQGPDNEQFF.

This clonotype was found many times. The chain couples TRBV10-3 to TRBJ2-3, with D possibly called TRBD1 or TRBD2 (5 bases each). With 3 bases removed from V and 0 bases from J, the gap between germline ends came to 10 bases. Per germline, CDR1 ENHRY and CDR2 SYGVKD. The CDR3 is 15 amino acids. CDR3 in DNA: TGTGCCATCAGTGACGGGACGGTGAGCACAGATACGCAGTATTTT. Amino acids: CAISDGTVSTDTQYF.

This rearrangement joins TRBV4-1 to TRBJ1-1; D not resolved. The CDR3 contains 16 residues. The V gene's germline CDR1 is MGHRA and CDR2 YSYEKL. Trimming removed 3 bases from V and 0 bases from J, with 14 bases in between. The CDR3 spells CASSQLDLVMNTEAFF. The CDR3 bases are TGCGCCAGCAGCCAGTTGGACCTCGTCATGAACACTGAAGCTTTCTTT.

This clonotype was detected ten times or more. The gene calls are TRBV5-1 and TRBJ1-1, with 8 nucleotides matching TRBD1. Looked up from germline, CDR1 is SGHRS and CDR2 is YFSETQ. V shed 4 bases, J shed 2 bases, and the junction held 4 bases outside the gene matches. This CDR3 has 14 amino acids. CDR3 coding DNA: TGCGCCAGCAGCACTGGACAGGGAAACACTGAAGCTTTCTTT. Protein: CASSTGQGNTEAFF.

This clonotype was observed many times. The chain has TRBV5-6 and TRBJ1-2; D unclear. Germline lookup yields CDR1 SGHDT and CDR2 YYEEEE. The CDR3 totals 11 residues. V shed 4 bases and J shed 5 bases, with 6 bases lying between them. CDR3 loop: CASSQKYGYTF. The CDR3 coding sequence is TGTGCCAGCAGCCAAAAATATGGCTACACCTTC.

The table lists this clonotype with many counts. The chain uses TRBV28 and TRBJ1-5; D gene uncertain. V dropped 6 bases and J dropped 7 bases, with 10 bases sitting between them. Germline V gene lookup returns CDR1 MDHEN and CDR2 SYDVKM. The CDR3 spans 12 residues. CDR3 DNA sequence: TGTGCCAGCAGCTATATCCGCCAGCCCCAGCATTTT. Translated: CASSYIRQPQHF.

The chain couples TRBV3-1 to TRBJ2-5; 13 bases are a match to TRBD2. The CDR3 length is 16 residues. Germline values: CDR1 LGHDT, CDR2 YNNKEL (reference sequence). Germline trimming cut 4 bases from V and 4 bases from J; bases unmatched to any gene: 6. CDR3 protein: CASSPGLAGRSETQYF. Here the CDR3 DNA reads TGTGCCAGCAGCCCGGGACTAGCGGGGAGGTCAGAGACCCAGTACTTC.

There are many counts of this clonotype. The chain combines TRBV12-3 or TRBV12-4 with TRBJ2-7; TRBD1 agrees at 10 bases. The CDR3 has 13 residues. The junction had 3 bases not matched to a gene; V was cut back by 7 bases and J by 3 bases. CDR3 nucleotide sequence: TGTGCCAGCACCCGGACAGGGGGCTACGAGCAGTACTTC. This gives the protein CASTRTGGYEQYF.

This clonotype was counted ten times or more. The chain carries TRBV5-1 and TRBJ1-1; D uncertain. CDR1 is SGHRS and CDR2 is YFSETQ in the germline V gene. The CDR3 has 14 amino acids. Trimming took 3 bases from V and 8 from J, leaving 17 bases between them. The CDR3 DNA reads as TGCGCCAGCAGCTCCCCCGGCAGCTTTAGGGAAGCTTTCTTT. As protein: CASSSPGSFREAFF.

A note on this clonotype: At one boundary the junction diverges from the germline segment, which might be a read error. The rearrangement links TRBV29-1 to TRBJ2-6; no clear D gene. The germline V gene has CDR1 SQVTM and CDR2 ANQGSEA. This CDR3 has 13 amino acids. This CDR3 reads CSVRSAGTNVLTF. CDR3 nucleotides: TGCAGCGTACGATCTGCTGGGACCAACGTCCTGACTTTC.

In this sample, this clonotype turned up many times. The chain carries TRBV24-1 and TRBJ2-1, with TRBD2 identical over 10 bases. This CDR3 is 14 amino acids long. Germline V gene lookup returns CDR1 KGHDR and CDR2 SFDVKD. V shed 10 bases and J 6 bases; nucleotides not matched to a gene: 8. CDR3 coding DNA: TGTGCCACGGAGCGGGGGGGCCCGGGCAATGAGCAGTTCTTC. It is translated as CATERGGPGNEQFF.

This clonotype was found many times. The chain carries TRBV10-3 and TRBJ2-1, with 8 bases matching TRBD2. CDR1 is ENHRY and CDR2 is SYGVKD in the germline V gene. The CDR3 has 13 residues. Trimming took 8 bases from V and 4 from J; bases not matched to a gene: 4. CDR3 sequence (DNA): TGTGCCATCCGCCTAGCGGGTTACAATGAGCAGTTCTTC. Encoded protein: CAIRLAGYNEQFF.

This clonotype was picked up many times. This chain joins TRBV7-2 and TRBJ2-2; D might be TRBD2 (7 bases). The CDR3 contains 16 residues. Deletions cut 5 bases from V and 6 bases from J, with 19 bases between. Germline CDR1 is SGHTA and CDR2 is FQGNSA. The CDR3 sequence is CASSNPPGGSPGELFF. DNA of the CDR3: TGTGCCAGCAGCAACCCCCCGGGGGGCTCGCCCGGGGAGCTGTTTTTT.

This clonotype has ten or more counts. A much larger clone sits a single nucleotide away, making a read error possible. The J gene is TRBJ2-5, the V gene TRBV5-1, with unresolved D. The CDR3 sequence is 13 residues long. The germline V gene encodes CDR1 SGHRS and CDR2 YFSETQ. V shed 2 bases and J shed 3 bases, with 8 bases lying between them. The CDR3 bases are TGCGCCAGCAGCTTTGCCCCTGAAGAGACCCAGTACTTC. It yields the protein CASSFAPEETQYF.

V gene TRBV7-2 combines with J gene TRBJ2-7; the D gene is possibly TRBD1 (5 bases). CDR1 is SGHTA and CDR2 is FQGNSA in the germline V gene. The V end lost 8 bases, the J end lost 1 base, and 9 bases lay between the germline ends. This CDR3 comprises 12 residues. This CDR3 reads CASQGSSYEQYF. The CDR3 region has the DNA TGTGCCAGCCAGGGATCGTCCTACGAGCAGTACTTC. Variable domain in full (rest from reference TRBV7-2 and TRBJ2-7): GAGVSQSPSNKVTEKGKDVELRCDPISGHTALYWYRQSLGQGLEFLIYFQGNSAPDKSGLPSDRFSAERTGGSVSTLTIQRTQQEDSAVYLCASQGSSYEQYFGPGTRLTVT.

The V call is TRBV7-2, the J call TRBJ2-7; D not certain. Looked up from germline, CDR1 is SGHTA and CDR2 is FQGNSA. Between the trimmed V and J ends, which lost 7 bases and 7 bases, there was a span of 20 bases. The CDR3 length is 14 residues. The CDR3 region has the DNA TGTGCCAGCACCCAAACTTCCGGTCTTGGGGAGCAGTACTTC. This codes for CASTQTSGLGEQYF.

This clonotype was picked up a small number of times. This chain uses TRBV7-6 with TRBJ2-2; 9 nucleotides align to TRBD2. Germline CDR1 reads SGHVS; CDR2 reads FNYEAQ. This CDR3 region has 15 residues. With 5 bases clipped from V and 4 bases from J, the junction kept 5 bases outside the gene matches. The CDR3 spells CASSPGLAITGELFF. CDR3 bases: TGTGCCAGCAGCCCGGGACTAGCAATCACCGGGGAGCTGTTTTTT.

This clonotype was detected ten times or more. V gene TRBV5-1 combines with J gene TRBJ2-3; 9 nucleotides align to TRBD1. Looked up from germline, CDR1 is SGHRS and CDR2 is YFSETQ. J was trimmed by 4 bases and V by 0 bases; bases with no gene match: 6. This CDR3 has 16 residues. The CDR3: CASSLVGGQGADTQYF. CDR3 DNA: TGCGCCAGCAGCTTGGTCGGGGGACAGGGCGCAGATACGCAGTATTTT.

A word on this clonotype: A much more abundant neighbour one base away suggests this may be a read error. The chain carries TRBV12-3 or TRBV12-4 and TRBJ1-5, with a possible D match to TRBD1 (5 bases). CDR3 size: 19 residues. The CDR3 loop reads CASCLNLGQGGSGNQPQHF. In DNA, the CDR3 is TGTGCCAGCTGTTTAAACCTAGGGCAGGGAGGGTCAGGCAATCAGCCCCAGCATTTT.

This clonotype came up many times. The chain links TRBV14 to TRBJ2-3; D may be TRBD1 (6 bases). The CDR3 length is 14 residues. Germline values: CDR1 SGHDN, CDR2 FVKESK. The V and J ends lost 4 bases and 6 bases respectively, with 14 bases between them. The CDR3: CASSRAGVRDTQYF. DNA of the CDR3: TGTGCCAGCAGCCGGGCAGGGGTAAGGGATACGCAGTATTTT.